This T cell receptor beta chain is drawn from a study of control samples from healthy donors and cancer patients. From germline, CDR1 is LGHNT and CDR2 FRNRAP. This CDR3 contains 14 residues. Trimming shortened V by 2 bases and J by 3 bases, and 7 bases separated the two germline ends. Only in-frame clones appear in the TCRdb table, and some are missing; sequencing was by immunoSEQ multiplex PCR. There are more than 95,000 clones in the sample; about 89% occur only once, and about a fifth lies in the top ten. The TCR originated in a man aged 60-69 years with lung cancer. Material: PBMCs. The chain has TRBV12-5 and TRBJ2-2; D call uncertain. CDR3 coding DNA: TGTGCTAGTGGTTTGAGCAGATACACCGGGGAGCTGTTTTTT. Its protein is CASGLSRYTGELFF. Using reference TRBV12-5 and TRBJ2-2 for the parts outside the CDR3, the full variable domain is DARVTQTPRHKVTEMGQEVTMRCQPILGHNTVFWYRQTMMQGLELLAYFRNRAPLDDSGMPKDRFSAEMPDATLATLKIQPSEPRDSAVYFCASGLSRYTGELFFGEGSRLTVL.